What follows are 5 T cell receptor beta chains derived from one specimen sequenced in a study of blood T cell repertoires in COVID-19. Sequenced by immunoSEQ multiplex PCR; TCRdb stores in-frame clones only, minus some. The sample lists around 77,000 clones; roughly 85% were seen once. Sequenced sample: peripheral blood. These receptors came from a man of 80 years or more with acute or convalescent COVID-19.

This chain joins TRBV7-9 and TRBJ1-2, with TRBD1 matching over 7 bases. Germline lookup yields CDR1 SEHNR and CDR2 FQNEAQ (reference sequence). The CDR3 is 15 amino acids. The trim removed 0 bases at V and 2 bases at J, leaving 3 bases unmatched. The DNA for the CDR3 is TGTGCCAGCAGCTTAGCCGACAGGGCGAACTATGGCTACACCTTC. Translation: CASSLADRANYGYTF. Variable domain in full (rest from reference TRBV7-9 and TRBJ1-2): DTGVSQNPRHKITKRGQNVTFRCDPISEHNRLYWYRQTLGQGPEFLTYFQNEAQLEKSRLLSDRFSAERPKGSFSTLEIQRTEQGDSAMYLCASSLADRANYGYTFGSGTRLTVV.

Only a few counts were recorded for this clone. The J gene is TRBJ2-5, the V gene TRBV2; 8 nucleotides agree with TRBD1. The CDR3 consists of 18 residues. Germline loops: CDR1 SNHLY, CDR2 FYNNEI. The V segment lost 6 bases and the J segment 0 bases; nucleotides outside the gene matches: 15. The CDR3 spells CASSTQGPGGADQETQYF. Here the CDR3 DNA reads TGTGCCAGCAGCACTCAAGGTCCAGGGGGCGCGGACCAAGAGACCCAGTACTTC.

The rearrangement uses TRBV5-4 and TRBJ1-4; 8 bases line up with TRBD1. This CDR3 region has 15 residues. Germline assignment: CDR1 SGHNT and CDR2 YYREEE (reference sequence). V was pared by 2 bases and J by 7 bases, with 7 bases of the junction left unmatched. This CDR3 reads CASSLDRGTSEKLFF. The CDR3 region has the DNA TGTGCCAGCAGCTTAGACAGGGGCACAAGTGAAAAACTGTTTTTT.

The J gene is TRBJ2-1, the V gene TRBV6-5, with 11 bases fitting TRBD2. The V and J ends lost 6 bases and 4 bases, in that order; junction bases with no gene match: 5. The germline gives CDR1 MNHEY, CDR2 SVGAGI. The CDR3 spans 15 residues. The CDR3 DNA reads TGTGCCAGCAGCCGGGGACTAGCGGATTACAATGAGCAGTTCTTC. As protein: CASSRGLADYNEQFF.

The V gene is TRBV7-9, the J gene TRBJ2-3, with a possible D match to TRBD2 (5 bases). The CDR3 spans 15 residues. From germline, CDR1 is SEHNR and CDR2 FQNEAQ (reference sequence). With 2 bases removed from V and 5 bases from J, the gap between germline ends came to 14 bases. CDR3 in amino acids: CASSLLMTTRDTQYF. CDR3 in DNA: TGTGCCAGCAGCTTACTTATGACTACACGAGATACGCAGTATTTT.